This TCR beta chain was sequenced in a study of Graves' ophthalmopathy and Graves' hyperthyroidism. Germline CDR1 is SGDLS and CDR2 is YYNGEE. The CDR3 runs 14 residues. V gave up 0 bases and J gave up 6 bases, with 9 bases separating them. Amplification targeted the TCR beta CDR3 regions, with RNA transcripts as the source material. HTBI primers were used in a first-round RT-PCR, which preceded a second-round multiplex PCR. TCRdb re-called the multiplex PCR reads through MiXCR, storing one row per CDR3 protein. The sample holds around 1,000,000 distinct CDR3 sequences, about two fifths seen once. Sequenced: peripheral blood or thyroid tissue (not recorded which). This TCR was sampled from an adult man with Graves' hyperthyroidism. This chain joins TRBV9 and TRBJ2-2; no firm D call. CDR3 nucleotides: TGTGCCAGCAGCGTAGACCCCCGGGCCGGGGAGCTGTTTTTT. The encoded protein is CASSVDPRAGELFF.